This TCR beta chain was captured in a study of cytomegalovirus exposure and HLA in healthy donors. This CDR3 contains 14 residues. From germline, CDR1 is MNHNY and CDR2 SVGAGI (reference sequence). The ends lost 10 bases at V and 2 bases at J; junction bases unmatched: 11. The PCR used 60 Vbeta and 13 Jbeta primers. Assay: immunoSEQ multiplex PCR; the TCRdb copy retains only in-frame clones and omits some. Here the sample spans 100,000 to 120,000 clones, around 80% being singletons. The clonotype originates from a man aged 30 to 39 in good health and CMV-seropositive. What was sequenced was PBMCs. The chain is built from TRBV6-6 and TRBJ2-7; 7 bases are shared with TRBD2. CDR3 sequence reads: CAIPGGSRPYEQYF. CDR3 bases: TGTGCCATACCGGGGGGTAGTCGGCCCTACGAGCAGTACTTC.